The 9 T cell receptor beta chains given below trace back to one sample, sequenced in a study of cytomegalovirus exposure and HLA in healthy donors. Use of 60 Vbeta and 13 Jbeta primers characterized the PCR. TCRdb keeps only in-frame clones here, not all; method: immunoSEQ multiplex PCR. This sample yields just over 150,000 clones, of which around 79% are seen a single time; around 1% belongs to the top ten. What was sequenced was PBMCs. The receptor source for this set is a woman between 45 and 65 years old in good health and CMV-seropositive.

The chain has TRBV5-1 and TRBJ2-5, with D possibly TRBD2 on 6 matching bases. This CDR3 has 12 residues. Germline V lookup: CDR1 SGHRS, CDR2 YFSETQ. Between the trimmed V and J ends, which lost 3 bases and 5 bases, there was a span of 8 bases. CDR3 coding DNA: TGCGCCAGCAGCTGGGACTCTGAGACCCAGTACTTC. Amino acids: CASSWDSETQYF.

The chain uses TRBV5-1 and TRBJ1-6; D gene unclear. CDR1 and CDR2 from the germline V gene are SGHRS and YFSETQ. The CDR3 is 16 residues long. V lost 3 bases and J lost 0, with 10 bases in between. The CDR3: CASSSDGSSYNSPLHF. CDR3 DNA: TGCGCCAGCAGCTCGGACGGGAGCTCCTATAATTCACCCCTCCACTTT.

This clone was detected only a few times. The rearrangement uses TRBV19 and TRBJ1-1; D is ambiguous. Trimming removed 6 bases from V and 8 bases from J, with 13 bases in between. The CDR3 covers 12 residues. Germline V gene data show CDR1 as LNHDA and CDR2 as SQIVND (reference sequence). CDR3 sequence reads: CASRTGVYEAFF. The CDR3 nucleotides read TGTGCCAGTAGGACCGGGGTATACGAAGCTTTCTTT.

The CDR3 bases are TGCGCCAGCAGCCAAGAAAGGGGGCGAGGTGGCTACACCTTC. The encoded protein is CASSQERGRGGYTF. The chain carries TRBV4-3 and TRBJ1-2, with 7 bases identical to TRBD1. Germline trimming cut 0 bases from V and 7 bases from J; bases unmatched to any gene: 5. Per the germline V gene, CDR1 is LGHNA and CDR2 is YSLEER. The length of the CDR3 is 14 residues.

The chain recombines TRBV21-1 with TRBJ1-2; the table's D call, TRBD1, has no DNA check behind it. TRBV21-1 is annotated as a pseudogene. This CDR3 is built from 18 residues. CDR3 region: CASSKEAPTGGWNYGYTF. The CDR3 bases are TGTGCCAGCAGCAAAGAGGCCCCAACAGGGGGATGGAACTATGGCTACACCTTC.

The chain has TRBV19 and TRBJ1-5, with a possible D match to TRBD1 (5 bases). CDR3 length: 15 residues. Trimming removed 3 bases from V and 7 bases from J, with 16 bases in between. Per germline, CDR1 LNHDA and CDR2 SQIVND (reference sequence). As DNA, the CDR3 is TGTGCCAGTAGTATTGGATTCAGGGATCGACAGCCCCAGCATTTT. Amino acids: CASSIGFRDRQPQHF. The full variable domain, completed using reference TRBV19 and TRBJ1-5, is DGGITQSPKYLFRKEGQNVTLSCEQNLNHDAMYWYRQDPGQGLRLIYYSQIVNDFQKGDIAEGYSVSREKKESFPLTVTSAQKNPTAFYLCASSIGFRDRQPQHFGDGTRLSIL.

This rearrangement joins TRBV6-6 to TRBJ1-2; no clear D gene. The CDR3 sequence is 15 residues long. V was shortened by 0 bases and J by 8 bases, with 16 bases between the two germline ends. Germline CDR1 MNHNY, CDR2 SVGAGI (reference sequence). CDR3 sequence: CASSYSDEAARGYTF. The CDR3 DNA follows: TGTGCCAGCAGTTACTCAGACGAGGCCGCCCGGGGCTACACCTTC.

On this clone itself: One end of the junction fails to match germline, which may point to a read error. The chain is built from TRBV10-2 and TRBJ2-7, with D possibly matching TRBD1 (6 bases). Germline CDR1 and CDR2: WSHSY and SAAADI. The CDR3 is 10 residues long. CDR3 in DNA: TGCGCCAGCAGTAACCGGGACAAAGACTTC. Translated: CASSNRDKDF.

V and J are TRBV6-4 and TRBJ2-1; D is unclear. The CDR3 spans 14 residues. In germline, CDR1 is MRHNA, CDR2 SNTAGT. V shed 6 bases and J shed 2 bases, with 11 bases lying between them. In DNA, the CDR3 is TGTGCCAGCAGCCCGGTACCCACCTACAATGAGCAGTTCTTC. This translates into CASSPVPTYNEQFF.